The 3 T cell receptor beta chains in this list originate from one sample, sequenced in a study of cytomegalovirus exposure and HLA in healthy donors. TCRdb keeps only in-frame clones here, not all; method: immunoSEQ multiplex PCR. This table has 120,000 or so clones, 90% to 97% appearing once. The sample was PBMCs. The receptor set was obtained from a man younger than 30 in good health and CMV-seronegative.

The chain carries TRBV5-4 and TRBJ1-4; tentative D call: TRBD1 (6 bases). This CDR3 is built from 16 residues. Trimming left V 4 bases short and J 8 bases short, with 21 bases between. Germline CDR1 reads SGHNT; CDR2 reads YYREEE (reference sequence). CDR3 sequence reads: CASSPALGGGREKLFF. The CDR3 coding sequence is TGTGCCAGCAGCCCCGCCCTCGGGGGGGGGCGAGAAAAACTGTTTTTT.

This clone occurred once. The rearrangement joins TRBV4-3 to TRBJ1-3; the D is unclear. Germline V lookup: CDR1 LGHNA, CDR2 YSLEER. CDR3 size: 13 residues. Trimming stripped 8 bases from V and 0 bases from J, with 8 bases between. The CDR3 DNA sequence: TGCGCCAGCCAGCCGGGCTCTGGAAACACCATATATTTT. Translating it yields CASQPGSGNTIYF.

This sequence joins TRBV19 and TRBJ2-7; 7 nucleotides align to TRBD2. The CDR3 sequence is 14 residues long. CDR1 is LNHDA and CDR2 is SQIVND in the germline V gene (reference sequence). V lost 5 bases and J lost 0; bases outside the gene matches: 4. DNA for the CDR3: TGTGCCAGTAGTGCGACTAGCTACTCCTACGAGCAGTACTTC. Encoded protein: CASSATSYSYEQYF.